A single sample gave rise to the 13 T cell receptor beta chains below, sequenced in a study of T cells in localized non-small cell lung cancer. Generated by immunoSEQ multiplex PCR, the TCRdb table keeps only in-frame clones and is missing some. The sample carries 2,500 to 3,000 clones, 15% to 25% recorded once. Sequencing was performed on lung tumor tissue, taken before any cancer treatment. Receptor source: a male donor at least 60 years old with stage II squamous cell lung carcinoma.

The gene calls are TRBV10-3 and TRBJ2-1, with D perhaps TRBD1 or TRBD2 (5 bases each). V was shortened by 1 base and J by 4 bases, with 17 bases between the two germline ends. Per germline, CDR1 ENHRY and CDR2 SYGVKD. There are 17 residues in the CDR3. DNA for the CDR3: TGTGCCATCAGTGAGTTGGGGCTAGAGGGAAGATACAATGAGCAGTTCTTC. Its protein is CAISELGLEGRYNEQFF.

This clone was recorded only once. In DNA, the CDR3 is TGTGCCAGCAAAGTTGAGGGGGCAGGGTCTAATGAAAAACTGTTTTTT. Translated, it gives CASKVEGAGSNEKLFF. The chain recombines TRBV12-1 with TRBJ1-4; TRBD1 is the table's D call, not checked against the DNA. TRBV12-1 is a pseudogene. CDR3 length: 16 residues.

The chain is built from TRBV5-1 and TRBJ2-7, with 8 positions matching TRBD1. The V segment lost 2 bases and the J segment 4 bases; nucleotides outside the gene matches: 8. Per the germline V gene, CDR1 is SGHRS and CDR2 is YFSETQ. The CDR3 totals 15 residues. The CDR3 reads CASSFSGTGIYEQYF. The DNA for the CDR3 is TGCGCCAGCAGCTTCTCCGGGACAGGAATATACGAGCAGTACTTC.

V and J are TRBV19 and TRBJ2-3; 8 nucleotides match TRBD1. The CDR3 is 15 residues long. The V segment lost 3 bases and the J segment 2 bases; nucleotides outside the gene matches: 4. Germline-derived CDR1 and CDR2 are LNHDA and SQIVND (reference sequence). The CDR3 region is CASSMGDRTTDTQYF. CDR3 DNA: TGTGCCAGTAGTATGGGGGACAGGACCACAGATACGCAGTATTTT.

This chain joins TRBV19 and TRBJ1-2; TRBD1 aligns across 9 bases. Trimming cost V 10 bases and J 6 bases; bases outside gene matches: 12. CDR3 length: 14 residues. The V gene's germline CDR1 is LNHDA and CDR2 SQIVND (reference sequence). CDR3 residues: CATTTGQGYNGYTF. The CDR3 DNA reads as TGTGCCACCACAACGGGACAGGGTTACAATGGCTACACCTTC.

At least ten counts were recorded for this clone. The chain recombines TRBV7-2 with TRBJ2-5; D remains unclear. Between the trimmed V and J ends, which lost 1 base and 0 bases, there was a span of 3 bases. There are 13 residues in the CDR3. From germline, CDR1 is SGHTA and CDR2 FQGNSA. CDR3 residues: CASSLGYQETQYF. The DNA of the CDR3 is TGTGCCAGCAGCTTAGGTTACCAAGAGACCCAGTACTTC.

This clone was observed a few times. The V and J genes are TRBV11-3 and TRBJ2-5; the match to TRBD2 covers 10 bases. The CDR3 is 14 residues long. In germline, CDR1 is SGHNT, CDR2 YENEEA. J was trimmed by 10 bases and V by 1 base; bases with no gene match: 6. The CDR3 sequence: CASSLVAGGWGQYF. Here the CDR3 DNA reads TGTGCCAGCAGCTTAGTAGCGGGGGGCTGGGGCCAGTACTTC.

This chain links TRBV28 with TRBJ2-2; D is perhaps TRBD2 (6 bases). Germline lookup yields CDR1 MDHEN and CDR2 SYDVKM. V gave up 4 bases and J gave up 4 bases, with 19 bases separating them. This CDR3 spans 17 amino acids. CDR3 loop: CASSSIGGAAGTGELFF. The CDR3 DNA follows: TGTGCCAGCAGTTCGATAGGAGGGGCCGCCGGCACCGGGGAGCTGTTTTTT.

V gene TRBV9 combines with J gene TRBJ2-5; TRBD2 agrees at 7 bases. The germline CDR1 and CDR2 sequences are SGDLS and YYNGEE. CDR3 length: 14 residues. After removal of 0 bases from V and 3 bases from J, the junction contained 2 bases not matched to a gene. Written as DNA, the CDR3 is TGTGCCAGCAGCGTAGATCTAGCGGAAGAGACCCAGTACTTC. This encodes CASSVDLAEETQYF.

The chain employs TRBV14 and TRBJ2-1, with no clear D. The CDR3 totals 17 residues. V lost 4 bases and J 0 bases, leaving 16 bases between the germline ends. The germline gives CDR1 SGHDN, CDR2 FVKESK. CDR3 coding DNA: TGTGCCAGCAGCCCCAACTTTACCCTGAGCTCCTACAATGAGCAGTTCTTC. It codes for CASSPNFTLSSYNEQFF. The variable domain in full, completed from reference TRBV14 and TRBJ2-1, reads EAGVTQFPSHSVIEKGQTVTLRCDPISGHDNLYWYRRVMGKEIKFLLHFVKESKQDESGMPNNRFLAERTGGTYSTLKVQPAELEDSGVYFCASSPNFTLSSYNEQFFGPGTRLTVL.

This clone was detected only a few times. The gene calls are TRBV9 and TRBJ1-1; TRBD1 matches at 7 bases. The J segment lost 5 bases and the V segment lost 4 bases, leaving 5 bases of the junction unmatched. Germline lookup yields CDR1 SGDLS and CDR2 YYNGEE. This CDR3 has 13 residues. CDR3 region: CASSQQGWTEAFF. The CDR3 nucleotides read TGTGCCAGCAGCCAACAGGGGTGGACTGAAGCTTTCTTT.

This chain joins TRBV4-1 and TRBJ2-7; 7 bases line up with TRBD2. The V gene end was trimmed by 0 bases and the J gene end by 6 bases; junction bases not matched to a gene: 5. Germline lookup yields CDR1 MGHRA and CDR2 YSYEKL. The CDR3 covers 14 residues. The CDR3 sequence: CASSQDSGFGEQYF. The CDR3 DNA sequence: TGCGCCAGCAGCCAAGATAGCGGGTTCGGCGAGCAGTACTTC.

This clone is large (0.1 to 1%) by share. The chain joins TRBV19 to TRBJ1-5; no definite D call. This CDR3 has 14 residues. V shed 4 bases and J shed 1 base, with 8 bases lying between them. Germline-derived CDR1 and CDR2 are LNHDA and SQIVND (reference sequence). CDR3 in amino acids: CASSTSVSNQPQHF. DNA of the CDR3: TGTGCCAGTAGTACCTCAGTGAGCAATCAGCCCCAGCATTTT.